This T cell receptor (beta chain) was recovered during a study of blood T cell repertoires in COVID-19 (dated by TCRdb to 2018 to 2021). Describing the broader study: Collaborator samples came from the United States, Italy and Spain and covered acute and convalescent phases of COVID-19. The material from the prospective study consisted of cDNA or gDNA derived from T cells, B-cell-depleted T cells, or PBMCs. Deeply sampled blood TCRbeta repertoires from subjects exposed to, actively infected with, or recovered from COVID-19 were included in the dataset. A freely available public database, intended as a resource for researchers studying the immune response to SARS-CoV-2, is where the repertoires were released. Samples came from the ongoing ImmuneRACE study (first 160 participants) plus 1,254 subjects from 6 global collaborators. Sample metadata almost always included a de-identified subject ID, COVID-19 status, age in years and sex. Where HLA class I and class II types were available, the types were taken from metadata supplied by the sample provider, not from assay-based typing. Results the study describes overall, beyond this receptor: Clinical and demographic metadata were provided uncurated, with the amount varying by source and participant.

Comments on this clone: No cognate antigen has been identified for it. Base qualities are not at hand, and no much larger clone is one base apart.

Trimming at the junction amounts to 6 bases on V and 6 bases on J, and the germline ends lie 13 bases apart. The germline V gene (reference sequence) yields LNHDA for CDR1 and SQIVND for CDR2. The CDR3 numbers 13 residues from cysteine through phenylalanine. The only DNA kept is the CDR3, 39 bases in frame from the first base. In the prospective study, participants were roughly 18 to 95 years old, resided in fewer than 25 geographic areas of the United States, and were enrolled through a virtual design. In the prospective study, participants were assigned to cohorts based on the clinical history participants reported in a screening survey and a study questionnaire. ImmuneRACE Cohort 3 recovered participants were defined by two consecutive negative NP/OP PCR tests, healthcare professional clearance, or symptom resolution. Mobile phlebotomists in the prospective study collected whole blood, serum and a nasopharyngeal or oropharyngeal swab from every participant. Additional blood draws and questionnaires over an approximately two-month period could optionally be provided by prospective study participants. Before DNA extraction, prospective study blood samples were shipped either frozen or at room temperature.

TCRbeta CDR3 regions were amplified from genomic DNA using the immunoSEQ Assay, a bias-controlled multiplex PCR. Processing in the source paper ran as follows. Nucleated cell counts per sample were estimated from amplification of reference gene primers within the assay. Sequence reads were collapsed and filtered to measure the absolute abundance of every unique TCRbeta CDR3 rearrangement. Productive Simpson clonality was computed per sample as the square root of Simpson's diversity index over productive rearrangements. TCRdb obtained this table from immuneACCESS and retained in-frame rearrangements with V and J assigned. These tables miss some clones; where compared with another copy, unresolved V genes account for less than half of the shortfall, and the remainder is unexplained. That table gives V, J and clone size, and the DNA gave D and trimming. Here the sample has over 100,000 clones; roughly 89% occur a single time. The ten largest clones take up about 4% of the sample.

Material for sequencing was PBMCs or T cells enriched from blood (not recorded which). The chain was built from TRBV19 and TRBJ2-3; no D gene can be assigned with confidence. The receptor's source is a woman aged 25-40 years who had recovered from COVID-19. The DNA is TGTGCCAGTAGCGTCCGATCCGGTGATACGCAGTATTTT. Its translation is CASSVRSGDTQYF.